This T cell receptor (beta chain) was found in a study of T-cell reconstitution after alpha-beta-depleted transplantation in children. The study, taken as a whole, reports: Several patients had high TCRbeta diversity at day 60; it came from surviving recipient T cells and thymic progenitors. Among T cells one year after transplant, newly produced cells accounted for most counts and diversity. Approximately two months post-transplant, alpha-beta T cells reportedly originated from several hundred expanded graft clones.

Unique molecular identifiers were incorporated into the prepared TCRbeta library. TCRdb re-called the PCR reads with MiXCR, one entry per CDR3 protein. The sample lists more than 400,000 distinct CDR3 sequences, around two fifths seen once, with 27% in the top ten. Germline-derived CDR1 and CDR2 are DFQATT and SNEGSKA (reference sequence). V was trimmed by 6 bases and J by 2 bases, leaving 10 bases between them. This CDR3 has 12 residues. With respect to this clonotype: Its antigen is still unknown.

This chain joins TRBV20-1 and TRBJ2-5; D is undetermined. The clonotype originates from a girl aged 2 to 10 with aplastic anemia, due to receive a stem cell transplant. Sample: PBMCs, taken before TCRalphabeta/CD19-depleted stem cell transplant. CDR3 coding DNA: TGCAGTGCGAAGAGGCGGCAAGAGACCCAGTACTTC. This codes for CSAKRRQETQYF.